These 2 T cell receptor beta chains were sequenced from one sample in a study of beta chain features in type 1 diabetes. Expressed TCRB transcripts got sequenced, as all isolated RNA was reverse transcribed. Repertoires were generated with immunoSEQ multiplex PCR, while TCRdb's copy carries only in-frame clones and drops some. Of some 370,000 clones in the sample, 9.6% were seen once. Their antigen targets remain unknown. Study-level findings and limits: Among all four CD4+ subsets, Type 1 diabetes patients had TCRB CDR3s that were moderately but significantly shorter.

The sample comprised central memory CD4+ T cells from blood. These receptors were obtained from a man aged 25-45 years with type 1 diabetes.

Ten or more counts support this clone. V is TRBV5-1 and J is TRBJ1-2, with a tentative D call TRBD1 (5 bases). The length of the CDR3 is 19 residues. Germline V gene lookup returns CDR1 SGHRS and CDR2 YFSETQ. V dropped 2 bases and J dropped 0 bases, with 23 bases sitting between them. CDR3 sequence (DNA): TGCGCCAGCAGCTTAGGCCTCCGGGATCAGGGAGCAACTAACTATGGCTACACCTTC. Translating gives CASSLGLRDQGATNYGYTF.

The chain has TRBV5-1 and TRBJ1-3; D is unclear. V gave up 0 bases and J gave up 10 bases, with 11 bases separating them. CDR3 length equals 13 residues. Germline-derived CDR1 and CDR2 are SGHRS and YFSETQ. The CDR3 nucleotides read TGCGCCAGCAGCTTGGACAGTGGAGATACCATATATTTT. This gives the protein CASSLDSGDTIYF.